This TCR beta chain was identified during a study of blood T cell repertoires in COVID-19. Study-wide background: Spain, Italy and the United States supplied samples that represented acute and convalescent COVID-19. The analysed material was cDNA or gDNA that came from T cells, B-cell-depleted T cells, or PBMCs.

In the original analysis: Reference gene primer amplification gave estimated nucleated cell counts. Generated by immunoSEQ multiplex PCR, the TCRdb table keeps only in-frame clones and is missing some. That table supplies the V and J calls and clone size; D and trimming were determined from the DNA. The table includes 90,000 to 120,000 clones, around 90% detected once. Trimming stripped 2 bases from V and 0 bases from J, with 4 bases between. Germline V lookup: CDR1 KGHSH, CDR2 LQKENI. This CDR3 is built from 14 residues. The chain links TRBV18 to TRBJ1-4; D gene uncertain. The specimen was peripheral blood. The clonotype was recovered from a man aged 35 to 55 with active or convalescent COVID-19. The CDR3 sequence: CASSPGATNEKLFF. The DNA of the CDR3 is TGTGCCAGCTCACCAGGAGCAACTAATGAAAAACTGTTTTTT.